This TCR beta chain appears in the sequencing data of a study of cytomegalovirus exposure and HLA in healthy donors. With 60 Vbeta and 13 Jbeta primers, the PCR was carried out. Produced via immunoSEQ multiplex PCR; TCRdb's table is partial and in-frame only. The table lists a few hundred thousand clones, over 85% of them singletons. Findings and limits, study-wide: About 150 TCR beta chains were listed as cytomegalovirus-associated. As a later analysis showed, a missense DCLRE1C variant was linked to trimming of TCR beta V- and J-genes. Across donors, presence/absence analyses took sequencing depth to be roughly uniform.

A note on this clone: Its matching antigen is unknown.

CDR1 is LGHNA, CDR2 YNFKEQ, per germline. The CDR3 extends over 15 amino acids. Trimming took off 0 bases at V and 5 bases at J, with 11 bases between the two ends. The genes are TRBV4-2 and TRBJ1-5, with D maybe TRBD1 (5 bases). Sequencing was done on a sample of PBMCs. The TCR originated in a woman aged 18 to 35 in good health and CMV-seronegative. The CDR3 loop is CASSQDVRGYQPQHF. CDR3 DNA sequence: TGTGCCAGCAGCCAAGATGTTCGGGGGTATCAGCCCCAGCATTTT.